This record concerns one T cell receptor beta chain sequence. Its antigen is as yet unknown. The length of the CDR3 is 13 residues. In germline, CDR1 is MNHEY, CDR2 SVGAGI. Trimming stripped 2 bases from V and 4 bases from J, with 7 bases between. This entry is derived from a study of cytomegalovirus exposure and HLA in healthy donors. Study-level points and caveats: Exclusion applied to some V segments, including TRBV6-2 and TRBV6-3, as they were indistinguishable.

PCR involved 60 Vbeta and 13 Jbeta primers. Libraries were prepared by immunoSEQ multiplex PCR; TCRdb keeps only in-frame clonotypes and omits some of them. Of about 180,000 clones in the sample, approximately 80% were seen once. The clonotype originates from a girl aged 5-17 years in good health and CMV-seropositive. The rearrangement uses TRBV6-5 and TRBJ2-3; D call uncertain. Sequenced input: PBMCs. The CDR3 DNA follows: TGTGCCAGCAGTTACGGAGTTTCAGATACGCAGTATTTT. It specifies CASSYGVSDTQYF.